Listed below are T cell receptor beta chains from one sample, sequenced in a study of CD8 T cells in ankylosing spondylitis. TCRdb ran MiXCR on the 5' RACE reads and lists one entry per CDR3 protein. The repertoire holds 250,000 to 400,000 distinct CDR3 sequences, around a tenth seen once, with about 10% in the top ten. Sequenced sample: blood, either unsorted or a sorted T cell fraction (not recorded which). Receptors were obtained from a female donor with ankylosing spondylitis or in good health (not recorded which). CDR3s include the opening cysteine and the closing phenylalanine or tryptophan. Fields, in order: J gene, V gene, CDR3 protein.

J: TRBJ2-7; V: TRBV3-1; CDR3: CASSQDKTLGEQYF
J: TRBJ1-2; V: TRBV3-1; CDR3: CASSPAGWGGGYTF
J: TRBJ2-5; V: TRBV5-1; CDR3: CASSFGTDRETQYF
J: TRBJ2-1; V: TRBV6-6; CDR3: CASSYGYNEQFF
J: TRBJ2-1; V: TRBV12-3/TRBV12-4; CDR3: CASSLQGQRNEQFF
J: TRBJ2-3; V: TRBV24-1; CDR3: CATSDGLAGLGADTQYF
J: TRBJ2-2; V: TRBV9; CDR3: CASSVSGRNTGELFF
J: TRBJ1-2; V: TRBV5-1; CDR3: CASSPHTRDGYTF
J: TRBJ2-3; V: TRBV20-1; CDR3: CCARATTRDSGTDTQYF
J: TRBJ2-2; V: TRBV18; CDR3: CASSPFRQGNTGELFF
J: TRBJ2-5; V: TRBV20-1; CDR3: CSARDSGHLQETQYF
J: TRBJ2-2; V: TRBV7-9; CDR3: CASNPLAYTGELFF
J: TRBJ2-7; V: TRBV2; CDR3: CASSPFWEQYF
J: TRBJ2-4; V: TRBV20-1; CDR3: CCASPFWIRQRGNIQYF
J: TRBJ2-3; V: TRBV15; CDR3: CATSFTLGRGTSRTDTQYF
J: TRBJ1-1; V: TRBV12-3/TRBV12-4; CDR3: CASNGPMNTEAFF
J: TRBJ2-7; V: TRBV27; CDR3: CASSSQGRVTHEQYF
J: TRBJ2-7; V: TRBV4-1; CDR3: CASSQGQFYEQYF
J: TRBJ2-7; V: TRBV18; CDR3: CASSPRQGADEQYF
J: TRBJ2-1; V: TRBV20-1; CDR3: CSATTSSFKNEQFF
J: TRBJ2-7; V: TRBV5-1; CDR3: CASSPLSGVNSYEQYF
J: TRBJ2-1; V: TRBV10-3; CDR3: CAIRTSGSSYNEQFF
J: TRBJ2-1; V: TRBV20-1; CDR3: CSARGAGFYNEQFF
J: TRBJ2-1; V: TRBV30; CDR3: CAWNRAENEQFF
J: TRBJ2-7; V: TRBV7-8; CDR3: CASSSSGTGVPEEQYF
J: TRBJ2-1; V: TRBV6-5; CDR3: CASSSLALWEEQFF
J: TRBJ1-4; V: TRBV4-2; CDR3: CASSRLQDNKLFF
J: TRBJ1-5; V: TRBV12-3/TRBV12-4; CDR3: CASSLYGGNQPQHF
J: TRBJ1-5; V: TRBV5-1; CDR3: CASSLSGTEPQHF
J: TRBJ2-6; V: TRBV11-1; CDR3: CASSPLPRRTGYHSGANVLTF
J: TRBJ2-3; V: TRBV10-3; CDR3: CAIGDRGPDTQYF